The entry below describes one T cell receptor (beta chain). Its target is unknown. TCRdb's table, derived via immunoSEQ multiplex PCR, lists solely in-frame clones and lacks some. The repertoire has 200,000 to 250,000 clones, roughly 94% of them found once; the top ten carry around 1.7%. These data come from a study of T cell responses to AZD1222 COVID-19 vaccine. The study, taken as a whole, reports: CD4 TCRs covered the whole spike, strongest at regions 160-218 and 743-854. Targets within unmutated variant regions were reportedly found for nearly half of spike-specific TCRs. The donor group comprised mostly white British people and more females; the analysis possibly underestimated clonal diversity.

This material consisted of peripheral blood, taken 28 days after the second dose of the MenACWY control vaccine. This TCR derives from an adult who received the MenACWY meningococcal vaccine as a control.

Here the CDR3 DNA reads TGTGCCAGTATCAGGGACCCCAAGGACCACGAGCAGTACTTC. This translates into CASIRDPKDHEQYF. The chain joins TRBV19 to TRBJ2-7, with D perhaps TRBD1 or TRBD2 (5 bases each). The germline V and J ends were trimmed by 7 bases and 5 bases, with 18 bases remaining between them. The germline CDR1 and CDR2 sequences are LNHDA and SQIVND (reference sequence). This CDR3 has 14 residues.